Here is one TCR beta chain with its context. Its antigen remains unknown. These data come from a study of graft-versus-host responses after intestinal transplantation. Overall study: The recipients all started with anti-thymocyte globulin induction and then took tacrolimus and steroids for roughly 3 years. Study observations and caveats: Recipient marrow showed GvH clones, some seen first in ileum or blood.

Germline CDR1 reads MNHEY; CDR2 reads SVGAGI. V dropped 0 bases and J dropped 1; count of bases not matched to a gene: 4. The CDR3 loop spans 16 amino acids. The table came from immunoSEQ multiplex PCR; TCRdb's copy has only in-frame clones and leaves some out. The table includes about 3,200 clones, just over 90% detected once. The input for sequencing was bone marrow, taken 357 days after transplant. The sequence came from a human patient who received an intestinal transplant, so some T cells may come from the graft donor. The chain uses TRBV6-5 and TRBJ2-7; 9 bases agree with TRBD1. The CDR3 loop reads CASSYSTGGRSYEQYF. Here the CDR3 DNA reads TGTGCCAGCAGTTACTCGACAGGGGGGCGTTCCTACGAGCAGTACTTC.